The 18 T cell receptor beta chains reported below all come from one sample, sequenced in a study of control samples from healthy donors and cancer patients. The table came from immunoSEQ multiplex PCR; TCRdb's copy has only in-frame clones and leaves some out. The repertoire has about 120,000 clones, around 94% of them found once; the top ten carry around 0.6%. Sequenced sample: PBMCs. These receptors all come from a man older than 75 with head and neck cancer.

The chain employs TRBV4-1 and TRBJ2-1; possible D gene TRBD1, 5 bases. CDR1 and CDR2 from the germline V gene are MGHRA and YSYEKL. V lost 0 bases to trimming and J lost 8 bases, with 8 bases between them. The CDR3 runs to 13 residues. As DNA, the CDR3 is TGCGCCAGCAGCCAAGATTCAGGGTATGAGCAGTTCTTC. This gives the protein CASSQDSGYEQFF.

The V gene is TRBV23-1, the J gene TRBJ1-2, with D perhaps TRBD1 (6 bases). TRBV23-1 has ORF status, its function being uncertain. The germline V and J ends were trimmed by 3 bases and 8 bases, with 16 bases remaining between them. This CDR3 is built from 14 residues. CDR3 in DNA: TGCGCCAGCAGTCAGGCGAACAGGGCTGCCGGCTACACCTTC. Protein sequence: CASSQANRAAGYTF.

The J gene is TRBJ1-2, the V gene TRBV6-5; TRBD1 matches at 9 bases. This CDR3 is 12 amino acids long. From germline, CDR1 is MNHEY and CDR2 SVGAGI. Trimming cost V 6 bases and J 8 bases; bases outside gene matches: 4. In DNA, the CDR3 is TGTGCCAGCAGCCTTGGGACAGGGGGCTACACCTTC. This sequence encodes CASSLGTGGYTF.

The chain has TRBV2 and TRBJ1-6; weak D call: TRBD1 (5 bases). CDR1 and CDR2 from the germline V gene are SNHLY and FYNNEI. V lost 7 bases, J lost 6 bases, and 13 bases lay in between. This CDR3 spans 14 amino acids. For the CDR3, the DNA is TGTGCCAGCATGGTTCTGCAGGGTAATTCACCCCTCCACTTT. It codes for CASMVLQGNSPLHF.

J is TRBJ2-3 and V is TRBV6-6; 9 bases map to TRBD1. The ends lost 5 bases at V and 3 bases at J; junction bases unmatched: 3. Germline V gene lookup returns CDR1 MNHNY and CDR2 SVGAGI (reference sequence). There are 14 residues in the CDR3. This chain's CDR3 is CASSTGQGTDTQYF. In nucleotides, the CDR3 is TGTGCCAGCAGTACAGGACAGGGGACAGATACGCAGTATTTT.

The V and J genes are TRBV7-9 and TRBJ1-3, with a tentative D call TRBD1 (6 bases). Germline V gives CDR1 SEHNR, CDR2 FQNEAQ (reference sequence). V was pared by 5 bases and J by 3 bases, with 14 bases between. The CDR3 covers 15 residues. The CDR3 loop is CASSRAGTNGNTIYF. CDR3 in DNA: TGTGCCAGCAGCCGGGCCGGGACAAATGGAAACACCATATATTTT. The whole variable domain, remainder taken from reference TRBV7-9 and TRBJ1-3, is DTGVSQNPRHKITKRGQNVTFRCDPISEHNRLYWYRQTLGQGPEFLTYFQNEAQLEKSRLLSDRFSAERPKGSFSTLEIQRTEQGDSAMYLCASSRAGTNGNTIYFGEGSWLTVV.

This clone was detected only a few times. The CDR3 bases are TGCGCCAGCAGCTTGACAGGGAATCAGCCCCAGCATTTT. Its protein product is CASSLTGNQPQHF. J is TRBJ1-5 and V is TRBV5-1; weak D call: TRBD1 (6 bases). CDR1 SGHRS and CDR2 YFSETQ come from the germline V gene. V dropped 1 base and J dropped 4 bases, with 6 bases sitting between them. CDR3 size: 13 residues.

J is TRBJ2-2 and V is TRBV14; 10 nucleotides line up with TRBD2. V shed 8 bases and J 1 base; nucleotides not matched to a gene: 1. CDR3 length: 14 residues. Germline V gene lookup returns CDR1 SGHDN and CDR2 FVKESK. The CDR3 loop reads CASRTSGNTGELFF. In DNA form, the CDR3 reads TGTGCCAGCCGGACTAGCGGGAACACCGGGGAGCTGTTTTTT.

This clone was found a few times. The chain couples TRBV5-1 to TRBJ1-6; TRBD1 is a possible D gene (6 bases). Per the germline V gene, CDR1 is SGHRS and CDR2 is YFSETQ. The V and J ends lost 0 bases and 2 bases respectively, with 15 bases between them. The CDR3 consists of 18 residues. The DNA for the CDR3 is TGCGCCAGCAGCTTGGCCGGCGGCAGGGGCACCTATAATTCACCCCTCCACTTT. This sequence encodes CASSLAGGRGTYNSPLHF.

The chain couples TRBV30 to TRBJ1-4, with TRBD1 identical over 7 bases. The CDR3 totals 14 residues. Trimming removed 0 bases from V and 8 bases from J; junction bases left unmatched: 6. Per the germline V gene, CDR1 is GTSNPN and CDR2 is SVGIG (reference sequence). The CDR3 sequence: CAWSVKGAREKLFF. CDR3 nucleotides: TGTGCCTGGAGTGTGAAGGGGGCACGGGAAAAACTGTTTTTT.

The chain couples TRBV7-2 to TRBJ2-7; D is unclear. Germline loops: CDR1 SGHTA, CDR2 FQGNSA. V lost 5 bases and J 2 bases, leaving 13 bases between the germline ends. The CDR3 is made up of 14 amino acids. Here the CDR3 DNA reads TGTGCCAGCAGCGTCGACTTTTCAGCCTACGAGCAGTACTTC. This translates into CASSVDFSAYEQYF.

The genes are TRBV18 and TRBJ1-3; no clear D gene. This CDR3 is 16 amino acids long. The germline CDR1 and CDR2 sequences are KGHSH and LQKENI. Trimming left V 4 bases short and J 0 bases short, with 13 bases between. The CDR3 DNA is TGTGCCAGCTCACTGAAAGACGGGCCCTCTGGAAACACCATATATTTT. Translation gives CASSLKDGPSGNTIYF.

The CDR3 reads CATYAFRDSNQPQHF. CDR3 nucleotide sequence: TGTGCCACTTACGCATTCCGGGACAGTAATCAGCCCCAGCATTTT. This chain links TRBV6-5 with TRBJ1-5, with 7 positions matching TRBD1. The CDR3 consists of 15 residues. Germline V gene sequence: CDR1 MNHEY, CDR2 SVGAGI. V shed 10 bases, J shed 4 bases, and the junction held 13 bases outside the gene matches.

This chain links TRBV5-1 with TRBJ2-7; 8 bases are a match to TRBD2. The germline CDR1 and CDR2 sequences are SGHRS and YFSETQ. Trimming removed 0 bases from V and 5 bases from J; junction bases left unmatched: 7. The CDR3 is 15 residues long. CDR3 loop: CASSLDSLAGDEQYF. DNA for the CDR3: TGCGCCAGCAGCTTGGACTCTCTAGCGGGTGACGAGCAGTACTTC.

This chain links TRBV4-1 with TRBJ1-4; a possible D gene is TRBD1 (6 bases). Trimming shortened V by 1 base and J by 5 bases, and 20 bases separated the two germline ends. Germline V gene sequence: CDR1 MGHRA, CDR2 YSYEKL. The CDR3 covers 18 residues. CDR3 sequence: CASSQASERAGANEKLFF. DNA for the CDR3: TGCGCCAGCAGCCAAGCCTCGGAGCGGGCAGGGGCGAATGAAAAACTGTTTTTT.

V usage is TRBV6-6 and J usage is TRBJ2-7; D is unresolved. Per the germline V gene, CDR1 is MNHNY and CDR2 is SVGAGI (reference sequence). The V and J ends lost 7 bases and 3 bases respectively, with 7 bases between them. The CDR3 runs 11 residues. The CDR3 region is CASMYSYEQYF. The CDR3 DNA is TGTGCCAGCATGTACAGCTACGAGCAGTACTTC.

V usage is TRBV11-2 and J usage is TRBJ2-2; TRBD1 aligns across 7 bases. Trimming at V came to 3 bases and at J to 4 bases, leaving 8 bases not matched to a gene. This CDR3 spans 16 amino acids. Germline-derived CDR1 and CDR2 are SGHAT and FQNNGV. The CDR3 nucleotides are TGTGCCAGCAGCTTGTGGCAGGGGGTAGTCACCGGGGAGCTGTTTTTT. Protein: CASSLWQGVVTGELFF. The full variable domain, in which reference TRBV11-2 and TRBJ2-2 provide the parts outside the CDR3, is EAGVAQSPRYKIIEKRQSVAFWCNPISGHATLYWYQQILGQGPKLLIQFQNNGVVDDSQLPKDRFSAERLKGVDSTLKIQPAKLEDSAVYLCASSLWQGVVTGELFFGEGSRLTVL.

In this sample, this clone turned up once. This chain links TRBV5-5 with TRBJ1-2; D is ambiguous. The CDR3 is made up of 15 amino acids. V lost 4 bases, J lost 7 bases, and 20 bases lay in between. Germline V CDR1 and CDR2: SGHKS, YYEKEE (reference sequence). The CDR3 DNA reads as TGTGCCAGCAGCCACGCCCCAGGTTCCCTGGGTGGCTACACCTTC. It translates to CASSHAPGSLGGYTF.